This is a list of T cell receptor beta chains from one sample in a study of human T cells and chemical hapten exposure. TCRdb fed the RACE reads into MiXCR, producing one record per CDR3 protein. The sample holds about 160,000 distinct CDR3 sequences, 25% to 30% seen once. The material was whole blood, obtained in connection with sensitization to the hapten diphenylcyclopropenone (DPC). Source of these receptors: a woman younger than 35 with alopecia areata. Some clones in this sample may be carry-over from other donors' samples. CDR3s include the opening cysteine and the closing phenylalanine or tryptophan. D genes are given only for firm matches. Clone size is not always given. Where it is, it says once, few, many or a class for expanded clones.

D	length	size	V	J	DNA	CDR3
-	14	-	TRBV11-3	TRBJ1-1	TGTGCCAGCAGAAAATCGGCCGGGCCGGGAGACGCTTTCTTT	CASRKSAGPGDAFF
-	15	once	TRBV12-3/TRBV12-4	TRBJ2-7	TGTGCCAGCAGTTTACGGTCCGGGTCGCACTACGAGCAGTACTTC	CASSLRSGSHYEQYF
-	15	-	TRBV9	TRBJ2-5	TGTGCCAGCAGCGTAGAAGGCCTAGGAGAAGAGACCCAGTACTTC	CASSVEGLGEETQYF
-	12	-	TRBV5-1	TRBJ2-1	TGCGCCAGCAGCCCTAGCGTCGTCGAGCAGTTCTTC	CASSPSVVEQFF
-	15	-	TRBV7-2	TRBJ1-2	TGTGCCAGCAGCTTCACCTTTATTAGCTTCTATGGCTACACCTTC	CASSFTFISFYGYTF
TRBD1	13	-	TRBV29-1	TRBJ1-3	TGCAGCGTTTCGGGACAGGCTGGAAACACCATATATTTT	CSVSGQAGNTIYF
TRBD1	13	few	TRBV6-5	TRBJ1-1	TGTGCCAGCAGACAGGAGGGGGCGACTGAAGCTTTCTTT	CASRQEGATEAFF
-	14	-	TRBV7-2	TRBJ1-3	TGTGCCAGCAGTAGGGACGGCGACAGAAACACCATATATTTT	CASSRDGDRNTIYF
-	12	few	TRBV5-1	TRBJ1-5	TGCGCCAGCAGCTTGGAAGGTCAGCCCCAGCATTTT	CASSLEGQPQHF
-	16	few	TRBV20-1	TRBJ2-7	TGCAGTGCTGGTCTAGTTGGTCAGGGGAACCCCTACGAGCAGTACTTC	CSAGLVGQGNPYEQYF
-	11	few	TRBV12-3/TRBV12-4	TRBJ1-1	TGTGCCAGCAGTTTAAAGAGCCAAGCTTTCTTT	CASSLKSQAFF
-	14	-	TRBV7-2	TRBJ1-4	TGTGCCAGCAGCTTTGGGGGCTCTAATGAAAAACTGTTTTTT	CASSFGGSNEKLFF
-	15	-	TRBV11-1	TRBJ2-5	TGTGCCAGCAGCCCCAGACAGGGAGGCGTCGAGACCCAGTACTTC	CASSPRQGGVETQYF
-	14	few	TRBV20-1	TRBJ1-1	TGCAGTGCTAGCCGGACAGACGCAAACACTGAAGCTTTCTTT	CSASRTDANTEAFF
TRBD1	17	few	TRBV27	TRBJ2-5	TGTGCCAGCAGGCCCCGGGACAGGGGGCTGGGTGGAGAGACCCAGTACTTC	CASRPRDRGLGGETQYF
-	10	many	TRBV29-1	TRBJ1-1	TGCAGCGATCAGTGGACTGAAGCTTTCTTT	CSDQWTEAFF
-	15	few	TRBV6-2/TRBV6-3	TRBJ1-2	TGTGCCAGCAGTTACTTTGGAGGACCGGGCTATGGCTACACCTTC	CASSYFGGPGYGYTF
-	15	-	TRBV25-1	TRBJ2-2	TGTGCCAGCAGTGGTCCAGGGGACAACACCGGGGAGCTGTTTTTT	CASSGPGDNTGELFF
-	13	-	TRBV6-5	TRBJ2-1	TGTGCCAGCAGTTACGGGGGCGGGAATGAGCAGTTCTTC	CASSYGGGNEQFF
-	14	-	TRBV6-5	TRBJ2-7	TGTGCCAGCAGGCAGAGATATGGAGACTACGAGCAGTACTTC	CASRQRYGDYEQYF
-	14	few	TRBV11-1	TRBJ2-7	TGTGCCAGCAGCCTAGGACAGACTTTCTACGAGCAGTACTTC	CASSLGQTFYEQYF
-	13	many	TRBV7-8	TRBJ1-1	TGTGCCAGCAGCAAAACAGGAAACTTTGAAGCTTTCTTT	CASSKTGNFEAFF
-	14	few	TRBV20-1	TRBJ1-5	TGCAGTGCTAGAGTCTTCGGGGGGAGTCAGCCCCAGCATTTT	CSARVFGGSQPQHF
-	15	-	TRBV5-1	TRBJ2-5	TGCGCCAGCAGCTTTTCCGGGGCACACCAAGAGACCCAGTACTTC	CASSFSGAHQETQYF
-	20	few	TRBV20-1	TRBJ1-1	TGCAGTGCTAGAGATCTATTGGGTATATTAACCGACCAGAAGAACACTGAAGCTTTCTTT	CSARDLLGILTDQKNTEAFF
TRBD1	15	-	TRBV6-6	TRBJ1-5	TGTGCCAGCAGGGGGACAGGGGCGGGCAATCAGCCCCAGCATTTT	CASRGTGAGNQPQHF
TRBD2	15	few	TRBV9	TRBJ2-1	TGTGCCAGCAGCGAACTAGCGGGGAAAGGTGGGGAGCAGTTCTTC	CASSELAGKGGEQFF
-	16	-	TRBV4-3	TRBJ1-6	TGCGCCAGCAGCCAAGAGCCGGCCAAATATGATTCACCCCTCCACTTT	CASSQEPAKYDSPLHF
-	13	-	TRBV21-1	TRBJ1-4	TGTGCCAGCAGCTTCCGGGCCAGACCCGAAGTGTTTTTT	CASSFRARPEVFF
TRBD2	16	few	TRBV10-2	TRBJ2-2	TGCGCCAGCAGTGAGCCAGCGGGGAACCACACCGGGGAGCTGTTTTTT	CASSEPAGNHTGELFF
-	15	few	TRBV29-1	TRBJ1-1	TGCAGCGTTGCCCCCCTCAGGGGCTCGAACACTGAAGCTTTCTTT	CSVAPLRGSNTEAFF
-	13	-	TRBV25-1	TRBJ1-5	TGTGCCAGCAGTGATGGGGGTGTGCAGCCCCAGCATTTT	CASSDGGVQPQHF
TRBD2	13	-	TRBV14	TRBJ2-1	TGTGCCAGCAGCCGGGACTACTACAATGAGCAGTTCTTC	CASSRDYYNEQFF
TRBD2	13	-	TRBV6-6	TRBJ2-2	TGTGCCAGCAGTGGGAGGGTTACCGGGGAGCTGTTTTTT	CASSGRVTGELFF
-	15	-	TRBV15	TRBJ2-1	TGTGCCACCAGCAGAGATCGTGCCGGGGTCAATGAGCAGTTCTTC	CATSRDRAGVNEQFF
-	13	few	TRBV29-1	TRBJ2-1	TGCAGCGGACGGCACCGGGTAAACAATGAGCAGTTCTTC	CSGRHRVNNEQFF
-	15	-	TRBV29-1	TRBJ2-5	TGCAGCGTCATAACCCAAATGGGGGACCAAGAGACCCAGTACTTC	CSVITQMGDQETQYF
-	12	many	TRBV18	TRBJ2-3	TGTGCCAGCTCACCAAACGCAGATACGCAGTATTTT	CASSPNADTQYF
-	13	-	TRBV29-1	TRBJ2-1	TGCAGCGTTGTTACGGACAGAAACAATGAGCAGTTCTTC	CSVVTDRNNEQFF
-	14	-	TRBV20-1	TRBJ1-4	TGCAGTGCTAGAGTAGAGAAGCTAAATGAAAAACTGTTTTTT	CSARVEKLNEKLFF
-	13	-	TRBV5-1	TRBJ1-2	TGCGCCAGCAGCGTACAGGGAGGTGATGGCTACACCTTC	CASSVQGGDGYTF
-	15	-	TRBV30	TRBJ1-5	TGTGCCTGGAGTACGACGGGAGGTAGCAATCAGCCTCAGCATTTT	CAWSTTGGSNQPQHF
-	13	few	TRBV27	TRBJ2-1	TGTGCCAGCAGTTTCCCCTCGAGGCATGAGCAGTTCTTC	CASSFPSRHEQFF
TRBD2	17	-	TRBV4-3	TRBJ2-2	TGCGCCAGCAGCCAAGTCGACGGGAGGGGCGACACCGGGGAGCTGTTTTTT	CASSQVDGRGDTGELFF
TRBD2	14	-	TRBV29-1	TRBJ2-1	TGCAGCGTGGGGACTAGCGGGCCCCGAGATGAGCAGTTCTTC	CSVGTSGPRDEQFF
-	14	-	TRBV19	TRBJ1-5	-	CASSDFRGPQPQHF
TRBD2	18	-	TRBV7-3	TRBJ2-2	TGTGCCAGCAGCTCCCGGACTAGCGGGGGCCTAAACACCGGGGAGCTGTTTTTT	CASSSRTSGGLNTGELFF
-	14	-	TRBV30	TRBJ1-1	TGTGCCTTTTCCCGGGACTCAGAGAACACTGAAGCTTTCTTT	CAFSRDSENTEAFF
TRBD2	15	-	TRBV4-2	TRBJ2-3	TGTGCCAGCAGCCCGACTAGCGGGAGGGAAGATACGCAGTATTTT	CASSPTSGREDTQYF
-	14	many	TRBV6-5	TRBJ1-2	TGTGCCAGCAGTTACGGCTGGGGGGACTATGGCTACACCTTC	CASSYGWGDYGYTF
TRBD2	15	-	TRBV28	TRBJ2-3	TGTGCCAGCGGATTTGGGGGGGGGAGTGGAGATACGCAGTATTTT	CASGFGGGSGDTQYF
TRBD2	17	few	TRBV9	TRBJ2-1	TGTGCCAGCAGCGTAGATCCAACTAGCGGGGCCCTCGTGGAGCAGTTCTTC	CASSVDPTSGALVEQFF
-	12	-	TRBV9	TRBJ2-2	TGTGCCAGCAGCGCCGTTAGCGGGGAGCTGTTTTTT	CASSAVSGELFF
-	15	-	TRBV3-1	TRBJ2-7	TGTGCCAGCAGCCAAGATTGGGGACAAAGCTACGAGCAGTACTTC	CASSQDWGQSYEQYF
-	12	-	TRBV25-1	TRBJ2-3	TGTGCCACCCAGGGGACCTATAACACGCAGTATTTT	CATQGTYNTQYF
-	15	-	TRBV20-1	TRBJ1-6	TGCAGTGCTAGAGATCCCGGCAGGGCGAGTTCACCCCTCCACTTT	CSARDPGRASSPLHF
-	15	few	TRBV4-1	TRBJ1-1	TGCGCCAGCAGCGAGCAGGAAGGGGTTTTCGGTGAAGCTTTCTTT	CASSEQEGVFGEAFF